One T cell receptor (beta chain) is described in this entry. Its target is unknown. Other DNA sequences in this specimen translate into the identical CDR3. The sample originates from a study of OX40 agonist ivuxolimab in advanced cancers. Study-level results: On average, a greater number of expanded clones characterised CD8+ T cells relative to CD4+.

The CDR3 runs 12 residues. The V end was cut by 0 bases, the J end by 2 bases, with 3 bases between. Per the germline V gene, CDR1 is SGHRS and CDR2 is YFSETQ. Here immunoSEQ multiplex PCR was the method, and the copy in TCRdb shows in-frame clones only, minus some. The data show fewer than 25,000 clones, 65% to 85% seen once. This receptor was obtained from an adult with an advanced solid tumor such as melanoma, head and neck, liver or kidney cancer. The chain has TRBV5-1 and TRBJ2-7; D gene unclear. Source: CD4+ or CD8+ T cells sorted from blood, taken in a trial of the OX40 agonist ivuxolimab. CDR3 region: CASSLGTYEQYF. CDR3 coding DNA: TGCGCCAGCAGCTTGGGCACCTACGAGCAGTACTTC.